This note documents a single T cell receptor beta chain sequence. This record comes from a study of blood T cell repertoires in COVID-19. Study summary: Whether acute or convalescent, the COVID-19 samples came from the United States, Italy and Spain.

The CDR3 is made up of 15 amino acids. Germline V lookup: CDR1 KGHSH, CDR2 LQKENI. With 3 bases removed from V and 0 bases from J, the gap between germline ends came to 11 bases. Original handling: Amplifying reference gene primers gave estimates of nucleated cell counts. Sequencing used immunoSEQ multiplex PCR; TCRdb keeps in-frame clones, though not all of them. V and J calls and clone size come straight from that table; D and trimming were deduced from the DNA. The table has about 200,000 clones, approximately 80% seen once; the top ten hold 6.5% to 9%. The chain recombines TRBV18 with TRBJ1-2, with a tentative D call TRBD1 (5 bases). The sequenced material came from PBMCs or T cells enriched from blood (not recorded which). The clonotype comes from a woman in her 40s with acute COVID-19. The CDR3 nucleotides are TGTGCCAGCTCACCCGGAACAGGCGCTAACTATGGCTACACCTTC. It is translated as CASSPGTGANYGYTF.